One sample yielded the 19 T cell receptor beta chains listed below, sequenced in a study of T cells after yellow fever vaccination. Each CDR3 protein gets one entry after TCRdb re-called the 5' RACE reads with MiXCR. The sample lists about 320,000 distinct CDR3 sequences, around 6.8% seen once, with 18% in the top ten. Sequenced material: PBMCs, taken roughly 45 days after the first yellow fever vaccination. These receptors were obtained from a man between 18 and 29 years old who received the YFV17D yellow fever vaccine.

This clonotype showed up many times. The V and J genes are TRBV5-1 and TRBJ1-1, with 7 bases aligning to TRBD1. J lost 3 bases, V lost 0 bases, and 2 bases had no gene match. The CDR3 is 14 residues long. CDR1 and CDR2 from the germline V gene are SGHRS and YFSETQ. The DNA of the CDR3 is TGCGCCAGCAGCTTGGCAGGGGGTGACACTGAAGCTTTCTTT. It codes for CASSLAGGDTEAFF.

In its sample, this clonotype was seen a few times. V gene TRBV6-5 combines with J gene TRBJ2-7, with D possibly being TRBD2 (5 bases). CDR1 is MNHEY and CDR2 is SVGAGI in the germline V gene. The CDR3 totals 14 residues. The germline V and J ends were trimmed by 2 bases and 4 bases, with 12 bases remaining between them. Here the CDR3 reads CASSYGDGEYEQYF. The CDR3 DNA is TGTGCCAGCAGTTACGGTGACGGGGAATACGAGCAGTACTTC.

This clonotype occurred a few times. The CDR3 is CASSVEGYVGYTEAFF. CDR3 nucleotide sequence: TGCGCCAGCAGCGTTGAGGGGTATGTGGGTTACACTGAAGCTTTCTTT. The chain has TRBV5-1 and TRBJ1-1, with D perhaps matching TRBD1 (5 bases). The CDR3 extends over 16 amino acids. Trimming took 4 bases from V and 3 from J, leaving 19 bases between them. Germline V gives CDR1 SGHRS, CDR2 YFSETQ.

The chain uses TRBV6-5 and TRBJ2-5; TRBD1 or TRBD2 may be the D gene (5 bases each). Trimming left V 5 bases short and J 9 bases short, with 16 bases between. Germline assignment: CDR1 MNHEY and CDR2 SVGAGI. The CDR3 totals 13 residues. The CDR3 here is CASSLPGTSSQYF. The CDR3 coding sequence is TGTGCCAGCAGTCTACCCGGGACGTCGTCCCAGTACTTC.

The chain combines TRBV12-3 or TRBV12-4 with TRBJ2-1; either TRBD1 or TRBD2 may supply D (6 bases each). V was cut by 5 bases and J by 9 bases, with 23 bases left in between. The CDR3 sequence is 16 residues long. The CDR3 loop is CASSARQGPPGGEQFF. DNA of the CDR3: TGTGCCAGCAGTGCACGTCAGGGGCCCCCCGGGGGTGAGCAGTTCTTC.

The sample holds a few counts of this clonotype. V is TRBV18 and J is TRBJ1-5; D possibly corresponds to TRBD1 (6 bases). The CDR3 length is 16 residues. The ends were cut back, 3 bases at V and 3 bases at J, with 15 bases in the middle. CDR1 and CDR2 from the germline V gene are KGHSH and LQKENI. This CDR3 reads CASSPSGAPYNQPQHF. CDR3 sequence (DNA): TGTGCCAGCTCACCCTCGGGGGCACCTTACAATCAGCCCCAGCATTTT.

This clonotype has more than one count but fewer than ten. The V and J genes are TRBV13 and TRBJ1-2; 12 bases align to TRBD1. This CDR3 spans 15 amino acids. Germline V gives CDR1 PRHDT, CDR2 FYEKMQ (reference sequence). Trimming removed 4 bases from V and 5 bases from J; junction bases left unmatched: 5. The CDR3 loop is CASSWGQGASYGYTF. Here the CDR3 DNA reads TGTGCCAGCAGCTGGGGACAGGGGGCCTCTTATGGCTACACCTTC.

Only a few counts were recorded for this clonotype. The V and J genes are TRBV25-1 and TRBJ1-2; perhaps TRBD1 as D (6 bases). Trimming removed 8 bases from V and 6 bases from J, with 22 bases in between. The CDR3 sequence is 15 residues long. Looked up from germline, CDR1 is MGHDK and CDR2 is SYGVNS. The CDR3: CASGLGEGGFDGYTF. For the CDR3, the DNA is TGTGCCAGCGGGCTGGGGGAGGGGGGATTTGATGGCTACACCTTC.

This clonotype came up a few times. The chain links TRBV6-1 to TRBJ2-5; the match to TRBD2 covers 8 bases. With V trimmed by 7 bases and J by 1 base, 8 bases remained unmatched. Germline-derived CDR1 and CDR2 are MNHNS and SASEGT. This CDR3 has 15 residues. The CDR3 spells CASTPYGGAQETQYF. CDR3 nucleotide sequence: TGTGCCAGCACCCCCTACGGGGGGGCCCAAGAGACCCAGTACTTC.

The chain employs TRBV20-1 and TRBJ1-2; maybe TRBD1 (5 bases). The CDR3 contains 12 residues. Germline V gene sequence: CDR1 DFQATT, CDR2 SNEGSKA (reference sequence). Trimming stripped 3 bases from V and 4 bases from J, with 9 bases between. The CDR3 DNA sequence: TGCAGTGCTAGTCGGGGCCTCTATGGCTACACCTTC. Translating it yields CSASRGLYGYTF.

This clonotype was seen a handful of times. The chain is built from TRBV12-3 or TRBV12-4 and TRBJ1-2, with 8 bases aligning to TRBD1. The length of the CDR3 is 16 residues. The ends lost 3 bases at V and 4 bases at J; junction bases unmatched: 10. For the CDR3, the DNA is TGTGCCAGCAGTTTTAGACAGGGGCGTTCTTTCTATGGCTACACCTTC. Translated, it gives CASSFRQGRSFYGYTF.

The chain couples TRBV20-1 to TRBJ2-1, with 8 bases that match TRBD2. V dropped 0 bases and J dropped 4; count of bases not matched to a gene: 5. CDR3 size: 15 residues. Germline loops: CDR1 DFQATT, CDR2 SNEGSKA (reference sequence). CDR3 in amino acids: CSARDMQRGYNEQFF. CDR3 coding DNA: TGCAGTGCTAGAGATATGCAGCGGGGGTACAATGAGCAGTTCTTC.

This clonotype was observed a handful of times. The chain joins TRBV11-2 to TRBJ2-3, with 15 nucleotides matching TRBD2. The CDR3 sequence is 18 residues long. Germline CDR1 reads SGHAT; CDR2 reads FQNNGV. The V gene end was trimmed by 3 bases and the J gene end by 4 bases; junction bases not matched to a gene: 8. CDR3 region: CASSLGGLAGGLPDTQYF. The CDR3 DNA follows: TGTGCCAGCAGCTTGGGGGGACTAGCGGGGGGCCTCCCAGATACGCAGTATTTT.

CDR3 amino acids: CASSLWGQGQDYGYTF. The CDR3 nucleotides read TGTGCCAGCAGCTTATGGGGACAGGGACAGGACTATGGCTACACCTTC. This rearrangement joins TRBV7-8 to TRBJ1-2, with TRBD1 matching over 9 bases. CDR1 SGHVS and CDR2 FQNEAQ come from the germline V gene. Trimming at V came to 2 bases and at J to 3 bases, leaving 7 bases not matched to a gene. The CDR3 runs to 16 residues.

The chain uses TRBV4-3 and TRBJ2-5; a weak D match, TRBD2 (5 bases). The CDR3 has 14 amino acids. The V end was cut by 3 bases, the J end by 0 bases, with 8 bases between. Germline lookup yields CDR1 LGHNA and CDR2 YSLEER. CDR3 sequence reads: CASSQPGYQETQYF. CDR3 DNA: TGCGCCAGCAGCCAGCCGGGGTACCAAGAGACCCAGTACTTC.

This clonotype was counted ten times or more. The chain joins TRBV6-2 or TRBV6-3 to TRBJ2-7, with TRBD2 matching over 10 bases. The CDR3 extends over 14 amino acids. Looked up from germline, CDR1 is MNHEY and CDR2 is SVGEGT. V lost 4 bases to trimming and J lost 1 base; unmatched junction nucleotides: 1. CDR3 sequence: CASSSLAGSYEQYF. The DNA of the CDR3 is TGTGCCAGCAGTTCACTAGCGGGGTCCTACGAGCAGTACTTC.

This clonotype was observed a handful of times. J is TRBJ2-7 and V is TRBV21-1; TRBD1 is the table's D call, not checked against the DNA. TRBV21-1 is a documented pseudogene. The CDR3 runs to 14 residues. The CDR3 region has the DNA TGTGCCAGCAGCAAGACAGGGGAAGGCTACGAGCAGTACGTC. Its protein is CASSKTGEGYEQYV.

This clonotype has only a few counts. The genes are TRBV7-9 and TRBJ1-3; a possible D gene is TRBD1 (6 bases). This CDR3 has 16 amino acids. Trimming took off 5 bases at V and 0 bases at J, with 14 bases between the two ends. The germline V gene encodes CDR1 SEHNR and CDR2 FQNEAQ (reference sequence). CDR3 nucleotides: TGTGCCAGCAGCCCCGGGGGGCCTTTCTCTGGAAACACCATATATTTT. Translation gives CASSPGGPFSGNTIYF.

This clonotype was seen a few times. The chain has TRBV21-1 and TRBJ1-5; the table's D call of TRBD1 was not tested on the DNA. TRBV21-1 is a pseudogene. CDR3 length: 16 amino acids. CDR3 nucleotides: TGTGCCAGCAGCAGAGACAGGGGGCGAATGGGTCAGCCCCAGCATTTT. The encoded protein is CASSRDRGRMGQPQHF.